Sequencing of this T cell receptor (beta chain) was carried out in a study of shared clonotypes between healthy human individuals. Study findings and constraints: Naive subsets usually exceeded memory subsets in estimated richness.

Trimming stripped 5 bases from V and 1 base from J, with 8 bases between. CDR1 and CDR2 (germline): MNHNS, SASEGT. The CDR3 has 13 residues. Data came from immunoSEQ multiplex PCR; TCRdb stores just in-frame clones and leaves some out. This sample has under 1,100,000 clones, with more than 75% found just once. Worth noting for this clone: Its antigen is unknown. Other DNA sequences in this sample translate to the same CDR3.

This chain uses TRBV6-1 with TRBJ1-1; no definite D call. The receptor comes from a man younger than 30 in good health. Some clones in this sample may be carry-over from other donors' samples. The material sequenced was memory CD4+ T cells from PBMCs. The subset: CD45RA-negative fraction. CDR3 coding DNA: TGTGCCAGCAGTTTAACGGGGAACACTGAAGCTTTCTTT. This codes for CASSLTGNTEAFF.